This T cell receptor beta chain came from a study of blood T cell repertoires in COVID-19. CDR1 and CDR2 (germline): SGHNT, YYREEE (reference sequence). The CDR3 runs to 12 residues. Trimming took 0 bases from V and 10 from J, leaving 8 bases between them. Some clones are missing from TCRdb's copy, which holds only in-frame ones; the method was immunoSEQ multiplex PCR. The top ten hold approximately 30% of the sample, which has roughly 73,000 clones, more than 75% seen once. The chain has TRBV5-4 and TRBJ1-5; D is perhaps TRBD1 (6 bases). Sequencing was done on a sample of peripheral blood. The clonotype originates from a woman older than 75 with active or convalescent COVID-19. CDR3 bases: TGTGCCAGCAGCTTGGAGGGGGATCCCCAGCATTTT. Encoded protein: CASSLEGDPQHF.